This TCR beta chain appears in the sequencing data of a study of lymphopenia after photon versus proton radiotherapy. Study-wide results and caveats: Better survival with proton therapy was suggested as possible, not demonstrated. After lymphocyte nadir, photon-treated repertoires showed oligoclonal expansion, especially CD8+ Temra. Post-nadir TCR diversity decline inversely tracked overall survival among those who died.

About this clone: Its target is unknown. Its ends do not fully match the called genes, so a read error is possible.

TCRdb keeps only in-frame clones here, not all; method: immunoSEQ multiplex PCR. The sample carries roughly 63,000 clones, 70% to 85% recorded once. The CDR3 extends over 15 amino acids. CDR1 and CDR2 from the germline V gene are SSHAT and FNYEAQ (reference sequence). The J gene is TRBJ2-7, the V gene TRBV7-7; a weak D match, TRBD2 (6 bases). The clonotype comes from a man aged 55 to 69 with pancreatic cancer. The sample consisted of peripheral blood, taken from a patient treated with proton-based radiotherapy. CDR3 protein: CASSLAAGFSYEQYF. The CDR3 DNA reads TGTGCTAGCAGCTTAGCGGCAGGGTTTTCCTACGAGCAGTACTTC.